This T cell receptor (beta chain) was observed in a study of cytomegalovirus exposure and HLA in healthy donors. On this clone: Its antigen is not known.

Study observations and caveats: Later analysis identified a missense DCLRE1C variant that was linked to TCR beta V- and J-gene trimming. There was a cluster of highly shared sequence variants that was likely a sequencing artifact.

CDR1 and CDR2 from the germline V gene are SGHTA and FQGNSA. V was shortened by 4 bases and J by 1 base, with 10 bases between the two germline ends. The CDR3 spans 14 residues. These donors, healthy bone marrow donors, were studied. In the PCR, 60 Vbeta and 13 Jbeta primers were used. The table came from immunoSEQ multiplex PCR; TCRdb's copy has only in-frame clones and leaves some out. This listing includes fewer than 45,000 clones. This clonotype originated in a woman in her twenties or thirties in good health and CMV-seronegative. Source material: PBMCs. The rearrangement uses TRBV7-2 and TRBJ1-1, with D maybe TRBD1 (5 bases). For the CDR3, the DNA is TGTGCCAGCAGCTCCAGGGTTCGGAACACTGAAGCTTTCTTT. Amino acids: CASSSRVRNTEAFF. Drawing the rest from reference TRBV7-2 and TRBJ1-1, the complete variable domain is GAGVSQSPSNKVTEKGKDVELRCDPISGHTALYWYRQSLGQGLEFLIYFQGNSAPDKSGLPSDRFSAERTGGSVSTLTIQRTQQEDSAVYLCASSSRVRNTEAFFGQGTRLTVV.